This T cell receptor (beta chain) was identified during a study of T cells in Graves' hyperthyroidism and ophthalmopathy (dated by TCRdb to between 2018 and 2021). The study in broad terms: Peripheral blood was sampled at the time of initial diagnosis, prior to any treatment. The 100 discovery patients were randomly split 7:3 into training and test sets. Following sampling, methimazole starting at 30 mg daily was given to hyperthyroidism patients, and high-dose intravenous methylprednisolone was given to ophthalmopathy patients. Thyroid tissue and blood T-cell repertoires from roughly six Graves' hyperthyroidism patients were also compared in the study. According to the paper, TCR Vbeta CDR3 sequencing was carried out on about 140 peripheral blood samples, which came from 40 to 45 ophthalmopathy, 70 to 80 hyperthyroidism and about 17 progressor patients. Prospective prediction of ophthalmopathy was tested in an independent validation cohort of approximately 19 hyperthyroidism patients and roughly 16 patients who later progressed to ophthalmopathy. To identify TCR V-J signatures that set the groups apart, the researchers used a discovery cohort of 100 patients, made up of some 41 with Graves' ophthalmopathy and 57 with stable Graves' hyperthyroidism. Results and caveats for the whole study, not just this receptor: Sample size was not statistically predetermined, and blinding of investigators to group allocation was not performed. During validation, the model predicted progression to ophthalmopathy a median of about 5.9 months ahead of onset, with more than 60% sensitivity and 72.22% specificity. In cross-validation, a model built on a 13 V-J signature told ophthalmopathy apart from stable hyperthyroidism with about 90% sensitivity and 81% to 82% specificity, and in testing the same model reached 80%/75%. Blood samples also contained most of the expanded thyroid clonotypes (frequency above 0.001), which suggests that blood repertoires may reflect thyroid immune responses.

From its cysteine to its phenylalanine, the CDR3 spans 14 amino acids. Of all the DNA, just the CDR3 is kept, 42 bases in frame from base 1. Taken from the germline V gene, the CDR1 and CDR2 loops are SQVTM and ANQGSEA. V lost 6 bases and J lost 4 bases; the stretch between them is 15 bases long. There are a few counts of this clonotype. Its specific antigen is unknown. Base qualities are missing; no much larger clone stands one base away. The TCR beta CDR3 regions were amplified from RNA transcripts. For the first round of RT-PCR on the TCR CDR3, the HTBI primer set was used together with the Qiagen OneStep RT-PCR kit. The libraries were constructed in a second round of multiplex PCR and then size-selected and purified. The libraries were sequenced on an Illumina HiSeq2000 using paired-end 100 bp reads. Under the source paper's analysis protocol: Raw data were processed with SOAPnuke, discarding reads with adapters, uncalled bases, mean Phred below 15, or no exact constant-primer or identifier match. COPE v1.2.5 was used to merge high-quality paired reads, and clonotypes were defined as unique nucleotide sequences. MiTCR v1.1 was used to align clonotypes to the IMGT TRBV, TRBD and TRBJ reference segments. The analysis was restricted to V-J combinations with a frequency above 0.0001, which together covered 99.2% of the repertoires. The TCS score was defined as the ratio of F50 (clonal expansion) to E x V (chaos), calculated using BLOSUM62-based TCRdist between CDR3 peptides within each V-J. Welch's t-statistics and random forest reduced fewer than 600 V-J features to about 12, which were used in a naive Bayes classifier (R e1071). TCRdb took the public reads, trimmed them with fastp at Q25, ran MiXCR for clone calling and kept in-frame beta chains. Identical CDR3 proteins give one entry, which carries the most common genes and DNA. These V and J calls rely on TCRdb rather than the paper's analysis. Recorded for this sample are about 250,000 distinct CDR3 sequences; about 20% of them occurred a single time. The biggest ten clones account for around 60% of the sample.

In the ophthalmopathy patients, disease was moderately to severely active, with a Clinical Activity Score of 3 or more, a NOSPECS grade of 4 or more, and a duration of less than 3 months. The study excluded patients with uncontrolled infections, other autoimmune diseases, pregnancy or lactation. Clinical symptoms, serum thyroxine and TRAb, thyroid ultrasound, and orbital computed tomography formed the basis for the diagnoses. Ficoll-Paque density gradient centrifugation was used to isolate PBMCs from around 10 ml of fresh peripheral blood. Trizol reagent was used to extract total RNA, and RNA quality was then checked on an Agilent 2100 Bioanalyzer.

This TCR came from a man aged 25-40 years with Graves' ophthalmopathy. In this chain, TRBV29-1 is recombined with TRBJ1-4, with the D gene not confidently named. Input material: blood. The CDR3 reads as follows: CSVAGGVHNEKLFF. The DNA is TGCAGCGTCGCCGGTGGGGTACATAATGAAAAACTGTTTTTT.